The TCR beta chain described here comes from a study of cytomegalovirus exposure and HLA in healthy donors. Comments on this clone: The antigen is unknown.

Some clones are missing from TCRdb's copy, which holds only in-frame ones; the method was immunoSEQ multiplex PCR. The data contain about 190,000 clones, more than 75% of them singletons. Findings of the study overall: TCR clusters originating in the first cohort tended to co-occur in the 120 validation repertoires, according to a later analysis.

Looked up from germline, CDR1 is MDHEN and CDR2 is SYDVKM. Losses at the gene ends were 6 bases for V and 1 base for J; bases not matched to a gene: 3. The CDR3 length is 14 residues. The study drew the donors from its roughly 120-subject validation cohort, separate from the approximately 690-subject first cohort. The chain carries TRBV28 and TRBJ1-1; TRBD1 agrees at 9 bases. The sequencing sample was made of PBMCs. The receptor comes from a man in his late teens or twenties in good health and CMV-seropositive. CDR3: CASSYRGPNTEAFF. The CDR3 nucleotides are TGTGCCAGCAGCTACAGGGGGCCGAACACTGAAGCTTTCTTT.